The subject of this entry is one T cell receptor (beta chain). This sample is drawn from a study of blood T cell repertoires in COVID-19. Across the study: Sites in the United States, Italy and Spain provided acute and convalescent COVID-19 samples. PBMCs, B-cell-depleted T cells, or T cells provided the cDNA or gDNA that made up the material.

Produced via immunoSEQ multiplex PCR; TCRdb's table is partial and in-frame only. The sample carries 300,000 to 500,000 clones, roughly 88% recorded once. Unmatched junction bases numbered 3, after V lost 6 bases and J lost 3 bases. This CDR3 region has 13 residues. The germline gives CDR1 MNHEY, CDR2 SVGAGI. The study drew participants aged 18 to 89 years from some 24 US areas. Participants reported their clinical history, and cohort assignment relied on those reports. This TCR derives from a woman younger than 45 with acute COVID-19. The gene calls are TRBV6-5 and TRBJ1-1, with TRBD1 matching over 8 bases. The sequencing sample was made of PBMCs or T cells enriched from blood (not recorded which). The CDR3, as DNA: TGTGCCAGCAGAGGACAGGGAGACACTGAAGCTTTCTTT. Translation: CASRGQGDTEAFF.